This T cell receptor (beta chain) was sequenced for a study of T cells in Graves' hyperthyroidism and ophthalmopathy. Study-level background: Once the initial diagnosis was made, peripheral blood was obtained before any treatment.

To note about this clonotype: Antigen unknown.

Newly diagnosed hyperthyroidism patients aged 18 to 65 years had disease lasting under 2 months. Study-wide results and limits: Ophthalmopathy was distinguished from stable hyperthyroidism by 13 V-J signatures.

Authors of the study amplified TCR beta CDR3 regions from RNA transcripts. HTBI primers drove first-round RT-PCR of the TCR CDR3. From the multiplex PCR reads, TCRdb called clonotypes with MiXCR, one entry per CDR3 protein. The sample has approximately 560,000 distinct CDR3 sequences, about a sixth seen once. Material for sequencing was blood. This TCR derives from a woman younger than 45 with Graves' hyperthyroidism.

The CDR3 reads CASSSTGTGVSDYEQYF. The DNA of the CDR3 is TGTGCCAGCAGTTCTACCGGGACAGGGGTCTCTGATTACGAGCAGTACTTC. The V and J genes are TRBV6-1 and TRBJ2-7, with TRBD1 identical over 10 bases. Germline CDR1 reads MNHNS; CDR2 reads SASEGT. V dropped 5 bases and J dropped 4; count of bases not matched to a gene: 14. The CDR3 is made up of 17 amino acids.